Listed here are 5 T cell receptor beta chains from one sample, sequenced in a study of vaccination effects on CD4 cells after COVID-19. The data were produced by immunoSEQ multiplex PCR, yet TCRdb's version contains in-frame clones alone and is incomplete. This sample carries roughly 68,000 clones, roughly 81% of them seen once, and the ten largest clones take under 2%. Viral peptide pool expansion of antigen-specific CD4+ T cells preceded sequencing in the ViraFEST assay. Subsequent to 10 days of culture, CD4+ T cells were isolated. Either the mRNA-1273 or the BNT162b2 vaccine was given to participants as two doses. Their antigens remain unidentified. The sequences come from CD4+ T cells from PBMCs cultured with HCoV-229E spike peptides, collected after COVID-19 vaccination. The receptors come from a human donor who received a COVID-19 vaccine.

The V gene is TRBV24-1, the J gene TRBJ2-5; D is unclear. The ends were cut back, 3 bases at V and 0 bases at J, with 10 bases in the middle. The CDR3 covers 15 residues. Germline lookup yields CDR1 KGHDR and CDR2 SFDVKD. CDR3 nucleotides: TGTGCCACCAGTGATGGGCGCTGGAACCAAGAGACCCAGTACTTC. It is translated as CATSDGRWNQETQYF.

The chain recombines TRBV11-3 with TRBJ2-5, with D possibly matching TRBD2 (5 bases). The CDR3 has 16 amino acids. The V and J ends lost 1 base and 5 bases respectively, with 17 bases between them. CDR1 is SGHNT and CDR2 is YENEEA in the germline V gene. The CDR3 protein is CASSLGDGPRGETQYF. The CDR3 nucleotides read TGTGCCAGCAGCTTAGGCGACGGGCCCCGCGGGGAGACCCAGTACTTC. Full variable domain (missing parts from reference TRBV11-3 and TRBJ2-5): EAGVVQSPRYKIIEKKQPVAFWCNPISGHNTLYWYLQNLGQGPELLIRYENEEAVDDSQLPKDRFSAERLKGVDSTLKIQPAELGDSAVYLCASSLGDGPRGETQYFGPGTRLLVL.

J is TRBJ1-2 and V is TRBV7-2, with D hard to call. CDR1 and CDR2 from the germline V gene are SGHTA and FQGNSA. Trimming cost V 5 bases and J 4 bases, with 11 bases left between them. The CDR3 loop spans 13 amino acids. This CDR3 reads CASSTGAVYGYTF. CDR3 in DNA: TGTGCCAGCAGCACCGGCGCGGTCTATGGCTACACCTTC.

The V gene is TRBV28, the J gene TRBJ2-3; unclear D gene. Germline V gene data show CDR1 as MDHEN and CDR2 as SYDVKM. Between the trimmed V and J ends, which lost 7 bases and 1 base, there was a span of 9 bases. This CDR3 has 13 residues. Here the CDR3 reads CASKSFGTDTQYF. Written as DNA, the CDR3 is TGTGCCAGCAAAAGTTTCGGCACAGATACGCAGTATTTT.

In its sample, this clone was seen a few times. The chain is built from TRBV10-1 and TRBJ1-2; D may be TRBD1 (6 bases). CDR1 and CDR2 from the germline V gene are WNHNN and SYGVQD (reference sequence). V was cut by 5 bases and J by 5 bases, with 18 bases left in between. This CDR3 is built from 15 residues. CDR3 loop: CASSNAGTLEYGYTF. The CDR3 DNA reads TGCGCCAGCAGTAATGCCGGGACACTCGAATATGGCTACACCTTC.